This T cell receptor (beta chain) was documented in a study of blood T cell repertoires in COVID-19 (dated by TCRdb to the early 2020s). Describing the broader study: The collaborator samples originated in the United States, Italy and Spain and spanned the acute and convalescent phases of COVID-19. The material from the prospective study consisted of cDNA or gDNA derived from T cells, B-cell-depleted T cells, or PBMCs. The dataset comprised deeply sampled blood TCRbeta repertoires from subjects exposed to, actively infected with, or recovered from COVID-19. The repertoires were released in a freely available public database meant as a resource for research on the immune response to SARS-CoV-2. Samples were obtained from the ongoing ImmuneRACE study (first 160 participants) and from 1,254 subjects provided by 6 global collaborators. A de-identified subject ID, COVID-19 status, age in years and sex were almost always included in the sample metadata. Where HLA class I and class II types were available, the types were taken from metadata supplied by the sample provider, not from assay-based typing.

Sequences SGDLS (CDR1) and YYNGEE (CDR2) are obtained from the germline V gene. Reading from cysteine to phenylalanine, the CDR3 counts 18 amino acids. The read is trimmed to its CDR3 DNA, 54 bases read in frame from base 1. V was cut back by 3 bases and J by 0 bases, leaving a gap of 16 bases between them. What the study reported, not specific to this receptor: How much clinical and demographic metadata was included differed by source and by participant, and the metadata was provided uncurated.

This clone was picked up a small number of times. It lacks a known antigen. Within one base of it there is no much larger clone, and no base qualities were kept. Enrolling through a virtual design, the prospective study's participants ranged in age from roughly 18 to 95 years and lived across some 22 United States geographic areas. In the prospective study, participants were assigned to cohorts based on the clinical history participants reported in a screening survey and a study questionnaire. For ImmuneRACE Cohort 3, a participant was defined as recovered based on two consecutive negative NP/OP PCR tests, clearance by a healthcare professional, or resolution of symptoms. Mobile phlebotomists in the prospective study collected whole blood, serum and a nasopharyngeal or oropharyngeal swab from every participant. Over a roughly 2-month period, participants in the prospective study had the option of providing additional blood draws and questionnaires. Prospective study blood samples were shipped either frozen or at room temperature before DNA extraction.

The immunoSEQ Assay, a bias-controlled multiplex PCR, was used to amplify TCRbeta CDR3 regions from genomic DNA. The authors processed their data as follows. The number of nucleated cells in each sample was estimated from the amplification of reference gene primers within the assay. To quantify the absolute abundance of each unique TCRbeta CDR3 rearrangement, sequence reads were collapsed and filtered. For each sample, productive Simpson clonality was calculated as the square root of Simpson's diversity index across productive rearrangements. What TCRdb holds here is the immuneACCESS table cut down to in-frame rearrangements. Part of the clones is not present; checked against another copy, under half of the missing clones reflect an unresolved V gene, and the others are unexplained. D and trimming were read from the DNA, whereas the V and J calls and clone size are those reported in that table. The table for this sample lists fewer than 600,000 clones; over 75% of them were counted only once. The ten biggest clones cover roughly 1.9% of the sample.

The sample taken for sequencing was PBMCs or T cells enriched from blood (not recorded which). This sequence was found in a woman aged 40 to 50 who had recovered from COVID-19. This chain joins TRBV9 to TRBJ2-6; the D gene lacks a confident call. The sequenced DNA: TGTGCCAGCAGCGACACTACATTAGCCAGCTCTGGGGCCAACGTCCTGACTTTC. Translation gives CASSDTTLASSGANVLTF.